This TCR beta chain comes out of a study of PD-1 blockade in classical Hodgkin lymphoma (dated by TCRdb to 2020 to 2021). Regarding the research as a whole: Nivolumab dosing was 3 mg/kg intravenously every 2 weeks, continuing until either disease progression or unacceptable toxicity. A peripheral blood immune signature of response to PD-1 blockade in classical Hodgkin lymphoma was defined using TCR beta sequencing and CyTOF.

Results the study describes overall, beyond this receptor: Baseline TCR diversity was reported to be lower in newly diagnosed patients than in healthy donors, and even lower in relapsed/refractory patients. Trial patients achieving complete response had baseline diversity similar to newly diagnosed patients, whereas partial responders and progressors had significantly lower diversity. CD4+ but not CD8+ TCR diversity rose significantly by C4D1 (p=0.0027 vs p=0.16), most apparent in complete responders (p=0.02). Only a single clinical trial cohort was studied, and what caused the repertoire differences, possibly disease activity or prior therapy, remained undefined. Lower diversity was seen in patients whose nivolumab began less than 1 year after ASCT, and these patients were left out of later analyses so that immune reconstitution would not confound the results.

The time point label on this specimen signifies: cycle 2 day 1 (C2D1) of nivolumab. Every trial patient had relapsed after autologous stem cell transplantation, and cohorts A, B and C differed in prior brentuximab vedotin exposure. The trial cohort comprised more than 55 patients with relapsed/refractory classical Hodgkin lymphoma whose best overall responses were complete response, partial response or progressive disease. In the multi-cohort phase II CheckMate 205 trial, trial patients received single-agent nivolumab. An independent review committee assessed best overall response by applying the 2007 International Working Group response criteria. Trial PBMCs were collected just before the start of nivolumab (C1D1) and during therapy at cycle 2 day 1 and cycle 4 day 1. Peripheral blood was collected in 8 mL Vacutainer Cell Preparation Tubes, from which PBMCs were isolated by centrifugation and then cryopreserved.

CDR1 SGHDT and CDR2 YYEEEE are derived from the germline V gene. The trim is 4 bases for V and 2 bases for J, with a gap of 10 bases between the germline ends. The CDR3 goes from the cysteine to the phenylalanine over 14 residues. The retained sequence is limited to the CDR3, 42 bases, with the frame set at the first base. As concerns this clone: No cognate antigen has been identified for it. Base qualities are not provided; no much larger clone lies one nucleotide away.

The Qiagen DNeasy kit was used to extract genomic DNA both from unsorted PBMCs and from the negatively selected CD4+ and CD8+ fractions. Amplification of TCR beta CDR3 regions was done by immunoSEQ multiplex PCR with primers that anneal to V and J segments. A synthetic immune receptor repertoire was used to minimize amplification bias, and any residual bias was removed computationally once sequencing was done. The published analysis was carried out like this. Custom Python scripts were used to quantify repertoire diversity as the Shannon entropy index. Unsorted, CD4+ and CD8+ repertoires were analyzed separately, except for combined analyses in which CD4+ and CD8+ sequences were merged in silico. A clone was considered expanded if an increase in frequency of at least 2-fold after treatment relative to C1D1 was found, and a pseudocount of 0.5 was applied to clones undetected at baseline. Clones with 0 or 1 copy at C1D1 were classified as singleton clones, and clones with 2 or more copies were classified as non-singleton clones. Clones expanded in unsorted samples were assigned a CD4+, CD8+ or unknown annotation through matching of protein sequences in sorted samples from the same patient. Diversity changes from C1D1 to C4D1 were tested in paired samples using Wilcoxon tests. Held by TCRdb, this immuneACCESS table contains in-frame sequences only and omits some clones. Under half of the omission traces to an unresolved V gene where checked; the cause of the rest is unknown. Clone size and V and J calls were adopted from that table, with D and trimming inferred from the DNA. Recorded for this sample are roughly 18,000 clones; roughly 63% of them occurred a single time. The ten top clones hold more than 6.5% of the sample.

This sequence originates from a human donor with classical Hodgkin lymphoma. The rearrangement combines TRBV5-6 with TRBJ2-1; a weak D assignment points to TRBD2 (7 bases agree). This material consisted of peripheral blood mononuclear cells (PBMCs), taken before the second cycle of nivolumab. Here the CDR3 is given as CASSKGGPYNEQFF. Read as DNA, the sequence is TGTGCCAGCAGCAAGGGGGGGCCCTACAATGAGCAGTTCTTC. The full variable domain, with segments outside the CDR3 supplied by the reference TRBV5-6 and TRBJ2-1 proteins, appears as DAGVTQSPTHLIKTRGQQVTLRCSPKSGHDTVSWYQQALGQGPQFIFQYYEEEERQRGNFPDRFSGHQFPNYSSELNVNALLLGDSALYLCASSKGGPYNEQFFGPGTRLTVL.